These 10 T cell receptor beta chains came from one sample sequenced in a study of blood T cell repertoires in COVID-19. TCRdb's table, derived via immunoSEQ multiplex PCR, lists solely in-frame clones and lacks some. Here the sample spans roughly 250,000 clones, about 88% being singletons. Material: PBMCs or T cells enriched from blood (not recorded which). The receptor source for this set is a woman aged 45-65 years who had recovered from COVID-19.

The CDR3 region is CAISESMGASSYNEQFF. DNA of the CDR3: TGTGCCATCAGTGAGTCGATGGGAGCGAGCTCCTACAATGAGCAGTTCTTC. The genes are TRBV10-3 and TRBJ2-1; tentatively, D is TRBD2 (5 bases). V lost 0 bases, J lost 0 bases, and 12 bases lay in between. Germline CDR1 reads ENHRY; CDR2 reads SYGVKD. The CDR3 length is 17 residues.

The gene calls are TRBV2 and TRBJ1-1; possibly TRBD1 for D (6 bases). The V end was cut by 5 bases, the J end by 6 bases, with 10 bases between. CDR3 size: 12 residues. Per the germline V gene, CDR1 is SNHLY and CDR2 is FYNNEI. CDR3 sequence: CASSSQGPEAFF. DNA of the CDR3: TGTGCCAGCAGTTCACAGGGACCTGAAGCTTTCTTT.

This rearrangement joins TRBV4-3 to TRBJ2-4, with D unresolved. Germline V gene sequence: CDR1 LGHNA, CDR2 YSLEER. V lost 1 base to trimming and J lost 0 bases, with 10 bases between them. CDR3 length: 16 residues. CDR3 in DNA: TGCGCCAGCAGCCAAGGTTCTTCCGTAGCCAAAAACATTCAGTACTTC. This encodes CASSQGSSVAKNIQYF.

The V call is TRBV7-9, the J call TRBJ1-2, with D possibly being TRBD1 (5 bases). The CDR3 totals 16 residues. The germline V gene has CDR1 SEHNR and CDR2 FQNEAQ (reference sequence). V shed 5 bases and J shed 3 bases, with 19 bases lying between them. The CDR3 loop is CASSRSGAGFDYGYTF. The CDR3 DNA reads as TGTGCCAGCAGCCGAAGCGGGGCGGGCTTCGACTATGGCTACACCTTC.

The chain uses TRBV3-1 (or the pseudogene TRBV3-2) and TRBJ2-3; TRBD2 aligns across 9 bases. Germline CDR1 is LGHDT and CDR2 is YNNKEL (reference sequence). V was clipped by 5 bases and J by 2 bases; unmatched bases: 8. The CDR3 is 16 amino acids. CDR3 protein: CASSFRTSVYTDTQYF. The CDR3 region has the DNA TGTGCCAGCAGCTTCCGGACTAGCGTCTACACAGATACGCAGTATTTT.

The CDR3 region is CASSYPRPTYEQYF. The CDR3 DNA follows: TGTGCCAGCAGTTACCCGAGGCCTACCTACGAGCAGTACTTC. The V call is TRBV6-2 or TRBV6-3, the J call TRBJ2-7; no firm D call. Germline loops: CDR1 MNHEY, CDR2 SVGEGT. The V end lost 2 bases, the J end lost 2 bases, and 10 bases lay between the germline ends. This CDR3 comprises 14 residues.

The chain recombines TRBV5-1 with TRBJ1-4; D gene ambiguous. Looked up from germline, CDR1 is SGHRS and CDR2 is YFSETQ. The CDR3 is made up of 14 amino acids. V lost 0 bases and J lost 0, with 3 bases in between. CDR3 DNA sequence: TGCGCCAGCAGCTTGGGAGCAACTAATGAAAAACTGTTTTTT. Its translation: CASSLGATNEKLFF. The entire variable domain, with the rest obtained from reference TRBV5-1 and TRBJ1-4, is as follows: KAGVTQTPRYLIKTRGQQVTLSCSPISGHRSVSWYQQTPGQGLQFLFEYFSETQRNKGNFPGRFSGRQFSNSRSEMNVSTLELGDSALYLCASSLGATNEKLFFGSGTQLSVL.

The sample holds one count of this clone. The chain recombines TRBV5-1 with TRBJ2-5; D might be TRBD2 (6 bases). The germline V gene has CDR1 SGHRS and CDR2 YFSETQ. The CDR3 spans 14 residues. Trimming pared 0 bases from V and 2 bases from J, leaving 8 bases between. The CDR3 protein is CASSLAGRQETQYF. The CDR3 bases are TGCGCCAGCAGCTTGGCAGGGAGGCAAGAGACCCAGTACTTC.

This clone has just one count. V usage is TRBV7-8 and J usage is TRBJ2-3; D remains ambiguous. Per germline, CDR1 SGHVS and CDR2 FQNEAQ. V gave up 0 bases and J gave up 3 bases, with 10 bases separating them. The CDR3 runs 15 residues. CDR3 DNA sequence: TGTGCCAGCAGCTTAGCTGGAGTCTCAACAGATACGCAGTATTTT. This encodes CASSLAGVSTDTQYF.

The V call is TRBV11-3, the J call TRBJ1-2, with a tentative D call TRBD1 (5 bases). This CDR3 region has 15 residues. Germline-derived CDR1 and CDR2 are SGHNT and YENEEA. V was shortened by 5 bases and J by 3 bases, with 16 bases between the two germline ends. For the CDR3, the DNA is TGTGCCAGCAGCGAACTACAGGTAACCTACTATGGCTACACCTTC. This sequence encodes CASSELQVTYYGYTF.